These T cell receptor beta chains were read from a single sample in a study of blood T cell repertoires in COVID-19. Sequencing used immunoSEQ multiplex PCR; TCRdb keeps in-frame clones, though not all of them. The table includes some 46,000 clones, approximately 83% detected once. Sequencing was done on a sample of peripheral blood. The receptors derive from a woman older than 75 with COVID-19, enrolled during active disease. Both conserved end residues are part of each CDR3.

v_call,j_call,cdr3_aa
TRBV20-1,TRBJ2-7,CSGHRGAEQYF
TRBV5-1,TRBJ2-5,CASSSSGGQETQYF
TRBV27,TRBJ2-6,CATTSPSSGANVLTF
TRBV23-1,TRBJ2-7,CASSYRHPYEQYF
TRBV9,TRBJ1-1,CASSAIQGNTEAFF
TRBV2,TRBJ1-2,CASIVQGANGYTF
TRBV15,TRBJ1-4,CATREDRRGNEKLFF
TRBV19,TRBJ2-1,CASRPIRGPTYNEQFF
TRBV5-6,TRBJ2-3,CASSRLAGGPGTQYF
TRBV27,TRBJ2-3,CASSLKGPAADTQYF
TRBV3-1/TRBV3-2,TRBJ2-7,CASSQEAVPYEQYF
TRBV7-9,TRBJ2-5,CASSLGQGREETQYF
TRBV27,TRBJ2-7,CASSLSLAGGWYEQYF
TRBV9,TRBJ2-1,CASSPRGASGSYNEQFF
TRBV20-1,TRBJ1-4,CSARPGAKLFF
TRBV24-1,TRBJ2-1,CATSLQGNYNEQFF
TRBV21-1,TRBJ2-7,CASSSRISGLAGGYEQYF
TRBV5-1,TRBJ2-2,CASTLADRSATGELFF
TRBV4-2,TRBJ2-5,CASSADGTPQETQYF
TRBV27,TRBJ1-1,CASSSHSNTEAFF
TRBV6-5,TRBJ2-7,CASRVPGQDYEQYF
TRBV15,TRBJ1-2,CATSRGQGARSKGYTF
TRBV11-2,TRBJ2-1,CASSLVASGGYNEQFF
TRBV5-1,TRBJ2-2,CASSLGLHNTGELFF
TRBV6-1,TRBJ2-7,CASSEPGTSGRSSYEQYF
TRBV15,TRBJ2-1,CATSRVAGDQFF
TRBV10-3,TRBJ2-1,CAISATSGNLNEQFF
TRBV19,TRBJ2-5,CASSIGDRVGETQYF
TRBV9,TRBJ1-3,CASSVAGHSSGNTIYF
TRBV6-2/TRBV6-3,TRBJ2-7,CASSRATGSLVYEQYF
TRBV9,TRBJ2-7,CASGRDPSYEQYF
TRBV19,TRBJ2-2,CASSKGGSTGELFF
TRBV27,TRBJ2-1,CASSLFGSSHEQFF
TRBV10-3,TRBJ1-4,CAISGQGGEKLFF
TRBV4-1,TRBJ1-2,CASSQGRGRRGVDYGYTF
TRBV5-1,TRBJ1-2,CASAGGYGYTF
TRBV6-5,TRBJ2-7,CASRPGQGSSYEQYF
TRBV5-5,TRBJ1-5,CASSWGVNSNQPQHF
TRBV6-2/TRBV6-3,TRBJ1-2,CASSPRQWSNYGYTF
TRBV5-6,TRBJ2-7,CATTAGGIYEQYF
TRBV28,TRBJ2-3,CASSDSGRSTDTQYF
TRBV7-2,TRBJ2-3,CASSPGGGRATDTQYF
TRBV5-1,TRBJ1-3,CASSGDQGPGNTIYF
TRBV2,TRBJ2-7,CASSGRTTESYEQYF
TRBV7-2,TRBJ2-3,CASSPTGRAWDTQYF
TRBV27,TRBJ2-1,CASSSIQSRGGFF
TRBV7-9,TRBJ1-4,CASSSPARGEKLFF
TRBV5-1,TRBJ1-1,CASTTSPGLNTEAFF
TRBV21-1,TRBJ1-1,CASSKAPGQQQSEAFF
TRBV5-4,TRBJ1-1,CASSSDRLGTEAFF
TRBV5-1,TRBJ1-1,CASSSGQGADTEAFF
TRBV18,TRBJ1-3,CASSPPGQGVNTIYF
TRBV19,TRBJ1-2,CASSITGAEANYGYTF